This T cell receptor beta chain is drawn from a study of T cells in localized non-small cell lung cancer (dated by TCRdb to 2018 to 2021). In terms of the full investigation: T cell repertoires of 236 early-stage NSCLC patients were analyzed, with tumors being compared against uninvolved tumor-adjacent lungs. All 240 or so NSCLC patients in the cohort were treatment-naive and had localized lung tumors that were resected. A mean age of approximately 66 years was recorded for the NSCLC patients, of whom around 140 were male and some 100 were female.

At diagnosis, tumor, uninvolved tumor-adjacent lung and peripheral blood were collected and then preserved as a mix of FFPE and fresh-frozen material. For TCR repertoire profiling, blood samples were analyzed as peripheral blood mononuclear cells. From V the trimming removes 0 bases and from J it removes 3 bases, while the gene matches leave 3 bases of the junction unaccounted for. For CDR1 and CDR2, the germline V gene (reference sequence) lists LNHDA and SQIVND. The CDR3 runs 17 amino acids, cysteine and phenylalanine included. The CDR3 DNA has 51 bases and is translated from base 1. The investigation overall reported the following: Since the design was exploratory, TCR variables were selected using unadjusted p-values with no false-discovery rate correction. Of the top 100 tumor clones, a median of approximately 60 were detected in paired uninvolved adjacent lung; 28 were also among that lung's top 100. Uninvolved tumor-adjacent lung showed the highest T cell clonality, higher than tumor, which suggests more focused antigenic responses in the uninvolved tumor-adjacent lung. Longer overall survival was associated with higher T cell density in blood, whereas shorter survival was associated with higher clonality in adjacent lung. Because multi-region tumor sequencing was not done, intratumor heterogeneity could not be ruled out.

TCR beta CDR3 regions were sequenced from DNA using the immunoSEQ Assay. The authors' analysis ran thus. T cell density was computed as TCR beta template counts normalized to usable DNA estimated by amplifying housekeeping genes. Using the preseqR package, richness was estimated by extrapolating to 120,000 templates for tissue samples and 400,000 templates for PBMC samples. Clonality was defined as one minus Pielou's evenness. To identify tissue-enriched TCRs, differential abundance testing was run on productive amino-acid clonotypes with a minimum total count of 5 and an alpha of 0.1. Repertoire overlap between compartments was quantified with the Jaccard Index and Morisita Overlap Index. GLIPH grouped TCR beta CDR3s together with public tetramer-defined viral CDR3s, and a viral motif had to include at least three viral sequences and show V-gene enrichment. Imported from immuneACCESS, the table was reduced by TCRdb to in-frame sequences with V and J called. These copies leave out some clones; in studies compared against another copy, an unresolved V gene accounts for under half, and the cause of the remainder is not known. V and J calls plus clone size are reproduced from that table; the DNA served to infer D and trimming. The sample yields 100,000 to 150,000 clones; about 89% were counted once. Approximately 1.5% of the sample is taken by the ten largest.

On this clone: Its antigen target is currently unknown. Base qualities are missing; no much larger clone stands one base away.

The chain employs TRBV19 and TRBJ2-2; 11 central bases correspond to TRBD1. The sequences come from peripheral blood, collected before any cancer treatment. The receptor's source is a female donor over 55 with stage I lung adenocarcinoma. The nucleotides read TGTGCCAGTAGTATAGATGGGACAGGGGGTCACACCGGGGAGCTGTTTTTT. Translation gives CASSIDGTGGHTGELFF.